This T cell receptor (beta chain) was recovered during a study of blood T cell repertoires in COVID-19. At the level of the study: Some COVID-19 samples were acute and others convalescent; all came from the United States, Italy and Spain. PBMCs, B-cell-depleted T cells, or T cells provided the cDNA or gDNA that made up the material.

The data were produced by immunoSEQ multiplex PCR, yet TCRdb's version contains in-frame clones alone and is incomplete. The table records around 120,000 clones, 90% of them present only once. V lost 3 bases, J lost 3 bases, and 6 bases stayed unmatched. Germline lookup yields CDR1 SGDLS and CDR2 YYNGEE. The CDR3 has 15 amino acids. The chain links TRBV9 to TRBJ2-3; 8 nucleotides line up with TRBD1. The TCR originated in a man in his fifties or sixties with active COVID-19. The sample taken for sequencing was peripheral blood. DNA of the CDR3: TGTGCCAGCAGCGCGGACAGGGACCGAACAGATACGCAGTATTTT. Translated, it gives CASSADRDRTDTQYF.